This entry features one T cell receptor (beta chain) sequence. All donors were healthy, and all were Caucasian. The data belong to a study of identical twins. The CDR3 loop spans 15 amino acids. Per the germline V gene, CDR1 is DFQATT and CDR2 is SNEGSKA (reference sequence). V lost 0 bases and J lost 2, with 11 bases in between. TCRdb passed the 5' RACE reads through MiXCR, listing each CDR3 protein once. The data show hundreds of thousands of distinct CDR3 sequences, approximately 24% seen once. These data were also filed under a second study, of T cells expressing NK-cell markers. That work contributes: An anti-gamma-delta TCR antibody confined sorting to alpha-beta TCR T cells across several of the experiments.

Material: CD4+ T cells sorted from blood. The chain has TRBV20-1 and TRBJ1-3; D may be TRBD1 (6 bases). This receptor was identified in a woman aged 18-29 years in good health. CDR3 loop: CSARDWRGAGNTIYF. The CDR3 nucleotides are TGCAGTGCTAGAGATTGGAGGGGGGCTGGAAACACCATATATTTT.